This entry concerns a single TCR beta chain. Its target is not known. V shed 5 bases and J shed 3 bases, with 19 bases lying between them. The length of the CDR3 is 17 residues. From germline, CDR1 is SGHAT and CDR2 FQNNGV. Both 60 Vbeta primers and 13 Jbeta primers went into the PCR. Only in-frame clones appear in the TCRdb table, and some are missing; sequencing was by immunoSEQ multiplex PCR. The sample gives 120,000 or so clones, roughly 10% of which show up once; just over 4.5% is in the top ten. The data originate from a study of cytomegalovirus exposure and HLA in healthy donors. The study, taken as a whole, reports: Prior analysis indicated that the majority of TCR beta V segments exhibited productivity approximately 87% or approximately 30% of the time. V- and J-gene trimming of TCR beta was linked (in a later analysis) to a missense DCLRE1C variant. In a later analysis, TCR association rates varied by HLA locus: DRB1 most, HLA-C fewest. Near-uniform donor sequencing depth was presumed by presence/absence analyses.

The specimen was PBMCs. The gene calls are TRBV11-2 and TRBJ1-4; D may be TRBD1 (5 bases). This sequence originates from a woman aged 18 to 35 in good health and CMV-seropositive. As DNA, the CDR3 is TGTGCCAGCAGCCTAAGGGGAGGGGCGGAGGCTAATGAAAAACTGTTTTTT. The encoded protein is CASSLRGGAEANEKLFF.